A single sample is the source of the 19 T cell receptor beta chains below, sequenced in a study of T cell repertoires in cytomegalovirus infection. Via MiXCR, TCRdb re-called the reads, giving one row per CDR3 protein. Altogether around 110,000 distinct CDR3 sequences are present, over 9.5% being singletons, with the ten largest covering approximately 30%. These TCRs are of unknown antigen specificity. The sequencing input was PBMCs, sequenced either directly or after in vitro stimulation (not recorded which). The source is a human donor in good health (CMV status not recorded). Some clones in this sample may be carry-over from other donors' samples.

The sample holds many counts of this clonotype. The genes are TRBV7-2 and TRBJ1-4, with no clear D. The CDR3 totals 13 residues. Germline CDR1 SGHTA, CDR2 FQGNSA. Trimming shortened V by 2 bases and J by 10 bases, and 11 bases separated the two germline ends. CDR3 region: CASSLNPAGKLFF. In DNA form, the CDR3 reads TGTGCCAGCAGCTTAAATCCGGCGGGAAAACTGTTTTTT.

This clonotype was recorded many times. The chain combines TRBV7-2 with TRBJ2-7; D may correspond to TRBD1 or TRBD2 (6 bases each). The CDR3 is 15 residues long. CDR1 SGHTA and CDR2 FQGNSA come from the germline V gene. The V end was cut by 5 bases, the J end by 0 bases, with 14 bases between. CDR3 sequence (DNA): TGTGCCAGCAGCCCGAGGGGGGCGACCTCCTACGAGCAGTACTTC. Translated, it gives CASSPRGATSYEQYF.

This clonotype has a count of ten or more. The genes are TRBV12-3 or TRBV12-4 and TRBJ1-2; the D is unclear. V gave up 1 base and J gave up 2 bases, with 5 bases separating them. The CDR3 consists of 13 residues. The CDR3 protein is CASSLGGNYGYTF. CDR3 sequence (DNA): TGTGCCAGCAGTTTAGGAGGGAACTATGGCTACACCTTC.

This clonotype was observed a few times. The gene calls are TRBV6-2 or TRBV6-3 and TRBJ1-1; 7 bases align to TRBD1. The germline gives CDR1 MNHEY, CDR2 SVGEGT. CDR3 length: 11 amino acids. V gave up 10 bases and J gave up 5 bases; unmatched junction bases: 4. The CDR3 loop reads CATVQGTEAFF. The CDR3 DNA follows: TGTGCCACAGTACAGGGGACTGAAGCTTTCTTT.

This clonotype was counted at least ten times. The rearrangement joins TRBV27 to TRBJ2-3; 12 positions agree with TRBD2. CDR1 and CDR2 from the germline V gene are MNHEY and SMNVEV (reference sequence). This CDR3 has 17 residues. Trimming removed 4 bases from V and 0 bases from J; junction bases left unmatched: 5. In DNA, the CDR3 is TGTGCCAGCAGTTCCAGGACTAGCGGGACTAGCACAGATACGCAGTATTTT. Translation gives CASSSRTSGTSTDTQYF.

This CDR3 reads CASSQATGINSDTQYF. CDR3 DNA: TGCGCCAGCAGCCAGGCGACGGGGATCAATTCAGATACGCAGTATTTT. The chain employs TRBV4-3 and TRBJ2-3, with D possibly matching TRBD2 (5 bases). Germline loops: CDR1 LGHNA, CDR2 YSLEER. Between the trimmed V and J ends, which lost 3 bases and 4 bases, there was a span of 17 bases. The CDR3 is 16 residues long.

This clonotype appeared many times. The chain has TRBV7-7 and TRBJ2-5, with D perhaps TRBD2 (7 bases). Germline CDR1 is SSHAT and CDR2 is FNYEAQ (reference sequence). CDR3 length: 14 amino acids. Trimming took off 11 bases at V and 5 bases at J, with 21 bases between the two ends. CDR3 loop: CAAGAGRTGETQYF. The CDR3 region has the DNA TGTGCCGCGGGAGCGGGCCGAACAGGGGAGACCCAGTACTTC.

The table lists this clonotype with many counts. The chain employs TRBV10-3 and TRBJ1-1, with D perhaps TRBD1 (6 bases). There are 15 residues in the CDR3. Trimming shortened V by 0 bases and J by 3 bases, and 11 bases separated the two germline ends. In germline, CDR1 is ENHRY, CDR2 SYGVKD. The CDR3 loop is CAISESGATYTEAFF. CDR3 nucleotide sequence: TGTGCCATCAGTGAGTCGGGGGCGACGTACACTGAAGCTTTCTTT.

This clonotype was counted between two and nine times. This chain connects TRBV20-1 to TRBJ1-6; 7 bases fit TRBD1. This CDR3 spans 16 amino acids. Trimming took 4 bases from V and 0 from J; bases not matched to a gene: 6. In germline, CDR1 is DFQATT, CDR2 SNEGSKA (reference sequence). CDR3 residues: CSAIGQESSYNSPLHF. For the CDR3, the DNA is TGCAGTGCTATAGGACAGGAAAGCTCCTATAATTCACCCCTCCACTTT.

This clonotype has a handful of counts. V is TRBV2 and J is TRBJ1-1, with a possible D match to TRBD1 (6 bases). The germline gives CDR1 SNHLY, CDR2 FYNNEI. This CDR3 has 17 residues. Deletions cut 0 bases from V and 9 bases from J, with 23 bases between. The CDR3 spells CASSEASRSDSPHKAFF. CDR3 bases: TGTGCCAGCAGTGAAGCGAGTCGGTCGGACAGTCCACACAAAGCTTTCTTT.

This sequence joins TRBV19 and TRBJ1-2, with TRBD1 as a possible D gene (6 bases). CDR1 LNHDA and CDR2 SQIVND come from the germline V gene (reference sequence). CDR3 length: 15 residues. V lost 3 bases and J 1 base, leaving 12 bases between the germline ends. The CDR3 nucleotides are TGTGCCAGTAGTATTAGGACAGACAATAACTATGGCTACACCTTC. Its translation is CASSIRTDNNYGYTF.

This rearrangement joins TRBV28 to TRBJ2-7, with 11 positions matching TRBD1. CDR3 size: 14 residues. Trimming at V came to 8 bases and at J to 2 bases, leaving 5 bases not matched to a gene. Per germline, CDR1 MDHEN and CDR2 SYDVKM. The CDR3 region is CASVGQGATYEQYF. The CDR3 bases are TGTGCCAGCGTAGGACAGGGGGCGACCTACGAGCAGTACTTC.

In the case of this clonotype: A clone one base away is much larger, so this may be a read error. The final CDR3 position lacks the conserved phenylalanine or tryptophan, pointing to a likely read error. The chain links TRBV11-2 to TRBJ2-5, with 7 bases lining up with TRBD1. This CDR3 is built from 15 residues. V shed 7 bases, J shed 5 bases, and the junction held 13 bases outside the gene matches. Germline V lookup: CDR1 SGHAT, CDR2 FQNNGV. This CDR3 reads CASILVGQEGETQYL. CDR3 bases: TGTGCCAGCATCCTTGTTGGACAGGAAGGGGAGACCCAGTACTTG.

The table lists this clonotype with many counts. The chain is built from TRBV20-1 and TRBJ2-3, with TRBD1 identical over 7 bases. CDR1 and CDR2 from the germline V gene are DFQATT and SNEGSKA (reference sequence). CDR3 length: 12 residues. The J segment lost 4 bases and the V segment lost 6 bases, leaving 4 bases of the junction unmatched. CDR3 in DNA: TGCAGTGCCACAGGGGCGGCAGATACGCAGTATTTT. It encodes CSATGAADTQYF.

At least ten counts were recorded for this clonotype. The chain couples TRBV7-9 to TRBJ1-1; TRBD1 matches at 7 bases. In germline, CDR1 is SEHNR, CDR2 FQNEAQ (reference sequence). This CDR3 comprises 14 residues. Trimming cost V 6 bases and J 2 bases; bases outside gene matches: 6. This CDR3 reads CASSLQGVNTEAFF. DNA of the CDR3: TGTGCCAGCAGTCTCCAGGGGGTAAACACTGAAGCTTTCTTT.

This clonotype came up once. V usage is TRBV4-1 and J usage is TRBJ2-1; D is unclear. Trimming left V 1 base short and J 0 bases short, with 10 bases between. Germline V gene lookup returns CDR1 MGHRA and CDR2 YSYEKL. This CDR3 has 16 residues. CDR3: CASSQAGLFSYNEQFF. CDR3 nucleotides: TGCGCCAGCAGCCAAGCGGGCCTTTTCTCCTACAATGAGCAGTTCTTC.

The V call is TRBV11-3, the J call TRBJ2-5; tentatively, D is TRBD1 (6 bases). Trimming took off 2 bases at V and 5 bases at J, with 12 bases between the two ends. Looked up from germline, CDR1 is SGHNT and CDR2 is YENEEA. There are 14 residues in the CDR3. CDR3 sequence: CASSLRGGRETQYF. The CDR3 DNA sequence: TGTGCCAGCAGCTTACGTGGGGGCCGGGAGACCCAGTACTTC.

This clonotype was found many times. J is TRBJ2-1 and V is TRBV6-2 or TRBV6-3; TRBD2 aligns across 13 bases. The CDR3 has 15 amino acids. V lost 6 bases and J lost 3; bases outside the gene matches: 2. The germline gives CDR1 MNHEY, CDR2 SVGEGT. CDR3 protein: CASRRTSGSYNEQFF. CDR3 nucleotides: TGTGCCAGCAGGAGGACTAGCGGGAGCTACAATGAGCAGTTCTTC.

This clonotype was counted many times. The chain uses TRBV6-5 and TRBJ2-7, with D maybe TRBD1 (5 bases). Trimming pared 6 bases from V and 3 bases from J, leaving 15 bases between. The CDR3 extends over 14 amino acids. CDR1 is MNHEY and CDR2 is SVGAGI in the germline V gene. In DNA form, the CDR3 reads TGTGCCAGCAGCGGCGGCAGGGCGGTCTACGAGCAGTACTTC. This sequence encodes CASSGGRAVYEQYF.